Each of the 17 T cell receptor beta chains below was sequenced from the same sample in a study of T cell responses to AZD1222 COVID-19 vaccine. The repertoire was sequenced with immunoSEQ multiplex PCR; TCRdb's copy has only in-frame clones and lacks some. The data show 95,000 to 110,000 clones, with 87% seen just once and approximately 4.8% held by the top ten. Source: peripheral blood, taken 28 days after the second AZD1222 dose. All receptors derive from an adult who received the AZD1222 COVID-19 vaccine.

This chain uses TRBV7-8 with TRBJ1-5, with no clear D. CDR3 length: 15 amino acids. Germline-derived CDR1 and CDR2 are SGHVS and FQNEAQ. V gave up 1 base and J gave up 7 bases, with 14 bases separating them. The CDR3: CASSLGSSAGQPQHF. For the CDR3, the DNA is TGTGCCAGCAGCTTAGGATCCTCCGCGGGGCAGCCCCAGCATTTT.

Written as DNA, the CDR3 is TGTGCCAGCACCCAGGGGGAGGTATTCAATTCACCCCTCCACTTT. Protein product: CASTQGEVFNSPLHF. This sequence joins TRBV11-2 and TRBJ1-6, with 7 bases identical to TRBD1. Germline V gives CDR1 SGHAT, CDR2 FQNNGV. V shed 7 bases, J shed 7 bases, and the junction held 10 bases outside the gene matches. The CDR3 length is 15 residues.

This clone appeared once. The chain is built from TRBV30 and TRBJ1-2; 8 nucleotides agree with TRBD1. With V trimmed by 5 bases and J by 6 bases, 11 bases remained unmatched. Germline V gene data show CDR1 as GTSNPN and CDR2 as SVGIG (reference sequence). The CDR3 is 14 amino acids. CDR3 in DNA: TGTGCCTGGGACAGGGGCCATACGGGGGATGGCTACACCTTC. It translates to CAWDRGHTGDGYTF.

In its sample, this clone was seen a few times. The chain is built from TRBV28 and TRBJ1-2; D unresolved. Germline CDR1 and CDR2: MDHEN and SYDVKM. This CDR3 is built from 11 residues. Trimming pared 5 bases from V and 4 bases from J, leaving 5 bases between. The CDR3 region is CASSRSYGYTF. DNA for the CDR3: TGTGCCAGCAGTAGGTCCTATGGCTACACCTTC.

The chain recombines TRBV5-1 with TRBJ1-4; no definite D call. Trimming took off 2 bases at V and 4 bases at J, with 12 bases between the two ends. Germline V CDR1 and CDR2: SGHRS, YFSETQ. The length of the CDR3 is 15 residues. The CDR3 spells CASSLTARLNEKLFF. CDR3 bases: TGCGCCAGCAGCTTAACCGCCAGACTTAATGAAAAACTGTTTTTT.

This clone was seen a few times. CDR3 residues: CASSRKTGTLEKLFF. The DNA for the CDR3 is TGCGCCAGCAGCCGGAAGACAGGGACTCTGGAAAAACTGTTTTTT. The chain is built from TRBV4-1 and TRBJ1-4; 7 nucleotides align to TRBD1. Germline CDR1 is MGHRA and CDR2 is YSYEKL. The CDR3 length is 15 residues. Trimming at V came to 4 bases and at J to 8 bases, leaving 10 bases not matched to a gene.

V usage is TRBV10-3 and J usage is TRBJ1-1, with D hard to call. The ends were cut back, 7 bases at V and 1 base at J, with 10 bases in the middle. From germline, CDR1 is ENHRY and CDR2 SYGVKD. The CDR3 has 13 amino acids. DNA for the CDR3: TGTGCCATCACCATGGACCCGAACACTGAAGCTTTCTTT. It codes for CAITMDPNTEAFF.

The J gene is TRBJ1-6, the V gene TRBV18; 9 bases are a match to TRBD1. J gave up 7 bases and V 6 bases, and 7 bases lay outside the gene matches. There are 15 residues in the CDR3. Per the germline V gene, CDR1 is KGHSH and CDR2 is LQKENI. CDR3 in amino acids: CASSRDRAGNSPLHF. In DNA, the CDR3 is TGTGCCAGCTCTAGGGACAGGGCTGGGAATTCACCCCTCCACTTT.

J is TRBJ1-2 and V is TRBV5-1; D gene ambiguous. The germline gives CDR1 SGHRS, CDR2 YFSETQ. V lost 0 bases, J lost 7 bases, and 10 bases lay in between. The CDR3 has 13 residues. The CDR3 sequence is CASSLDGLPGYTF. The CDR3 bases are TGCGCCAGCAGCTTGGACGGCCTCCCTGGCTACACCTTC.

The chain recombines TRBV11-2 with TRBJ1-3, with 7 bases lining up with TRBD1. V was clipped by 5 bases and J by 10 bases; unmatched bases: 14. Germline V gene sequence: CDR1 SGHAT, CDR2 FQNNGV. The CDR3 sequence is 15 residues long. This chain's CDR3 is CASSTRRTGVWTIYF. The CDR3 DNA is TGTGCCAGCAGCACCCGAAGGACAGGAGTTTGGACCATATATTTT.

This chain uses TRBV4-2 with TRBJ2-3; possible D gene TRBD2, 7 bases. The V end lost 0 bases, the J end lost 4 bases, and 20 bases lay between the germline ends. This CDR3 comprises 18 residues. From germline, CDR1 is LGHNA and CDR2 YNFKEQ. CDR3 sequence (DNA): TGTGCCAGCAGCCAAGATGGCCCCGGGGGGCCCCGGGCAGATACGCAGTATTTT. This sequence encodes CASSQDGPGGPRADTQYF.

The CDR3 loop is CASSPRQTNTEAFF. CDR3 bases: TGTGCCAGCTCACCGCGTCAGACGAACACTGAAGCTTTCTTT. The V gene is TRBV18, the J gene TRBJ1-1, with D unresolved. CDR1 KGHSH and CDR2 LQKENI come from the germline V gene. V lost 3 bases and J 1 base, leaving 9 bases between the germline ends. The CDR3 totals 14 residues.

The chain has TRBV11-2 and TRBJ2-3; D is unresolved. The CDR3 runs 12 residues. Between the trimmed V and J ends, which lost 0 bases and 2 bases, there was a span of 0 bases. From germline, CDR1 is SGHAT and CDR2 FQNNGV. The DNA for the CDR3 is TGTGCCAGCAGCTTAGACACAGATACGCAGTATTTT. Its translation is CASSLDTDTQYF.

V and J are TRBV7-2 and TRBJ2-7; 7 nucleotides align to TRBD1. Germline assignment: CDR1 SGHTA and CDR2 FQGNSA. The CDR3 loop spans 14 amino acids. The V and J ends lost 5 bases and 3 bases, in that order; junction bases with no gene match: 7. The DNA for the CDR3 is TGTGCCAGCAGCGTGTTCGGGACAGTCTACGAGCAGTACTTC. This gives the protein CASSVFGTVYEQYF.

The chain joins TRBV6-2 or TRBV6-3 to TRBJ1-4; D gene uncertain. This CDR3 is built from 15 residues. V lost 0 bases, J lost 3 bases, and 8 bases lay in between. Germline V gene sequence: CDR1 MNHEY, CDR2 SVGEGT. As DNA, the CDR3 is TGTGCCAGCAGTTACTCACCAGGATCTAATGAAAAACTGTTTTTT. It is translated as CASSYSPGSNEKLFF.

The J gene is TRBJ2-6, the V gene TRBV7-8; D tentatively fits TRBD1 or TRBD2 (6 bases each). This CDR3 spans 15 amino acids. Trimming cost V 5 bases and J 6 bases, with 14 bases left between them. CDR1 and CDR2 (germline): SGHVS, FQNEAQ. The CDR3 sequence: CASSPRGLVANVLTF. DNA of the CDR3: TGTGCCAGCAGCCCCCGGGGGCTCGTGGCCAACGTCCTGACTTTC.

The chain recombines TRBV2 with TRBJ2-2; the D gene is possibly TRBD1 (5 bases). Germline CDR1 is SNHLY and CDR2 is FYNNEI. The CDR3 runs to 13 residues. The V end was cut by 6 bases, the J end by 1 base, with 6 bases between. The CDR3 DNA sequence: TGTGCCAGCAGACAGGTGAACACCGGGGAGCTGTTTTTT. Its protein product is CASRQVNTGELFF.